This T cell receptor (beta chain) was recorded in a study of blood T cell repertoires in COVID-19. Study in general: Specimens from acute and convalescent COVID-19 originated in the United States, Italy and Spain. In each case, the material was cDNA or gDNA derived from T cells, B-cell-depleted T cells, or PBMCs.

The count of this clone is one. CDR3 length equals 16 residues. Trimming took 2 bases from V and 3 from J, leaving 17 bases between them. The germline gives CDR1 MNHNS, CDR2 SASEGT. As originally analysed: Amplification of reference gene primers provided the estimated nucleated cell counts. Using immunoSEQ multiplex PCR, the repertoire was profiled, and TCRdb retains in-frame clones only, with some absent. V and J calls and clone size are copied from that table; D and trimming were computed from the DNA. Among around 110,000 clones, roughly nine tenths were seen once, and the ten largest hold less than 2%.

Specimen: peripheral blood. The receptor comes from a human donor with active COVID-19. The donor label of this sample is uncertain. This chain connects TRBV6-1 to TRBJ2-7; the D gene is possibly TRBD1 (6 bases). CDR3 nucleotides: TGTGCCAGCAGTGAATTCCTGGCAGGGGCCTTCTACGAGCAGTACTTC. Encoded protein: CASSEFLAGAFYEQYF.